This TCR beta chain emerged from a study of cytomegalovirus exposure and HLA in healthy donors. In regard to this clone: Its antigen is as yet unknown.

Whereas donors were nominally healthy upon sampling, unrecorded immune exposures were probable. Study-wide findings and caveats: The productive fraction for most TCR beta V segments was about 87% or about 30% in an earlier analysis. What a later analysis reportedly showed was that an Asian-associated ancestry cluster had fewer N-insertions than the 666-donor mean.

The primer mix had 60 Vbeta and 13 Jbeta primers. Here immunoSEQ multiplex PCR was the method, and the copy in TCRdb shows in-frame clones only, minus some. The repertoire table contains some 150,000 clones. The CDR3 spans 16 residues. Germline-derived CDR1 and CDR2 are SGHDN and FVKESK. V lost 0 bases and J lost 4; bases outside the gene matches: 3. The sequence was obtained from a man aged 35 to 55 in good health and CMV-seronegative. Sequencing was carried out using PBMCs. This chain links TRBV14 with TRBJ2-7, with 13 bases matching TRBD2. The CDR3 sequence: CASSQDPGLAGYEQYF. The CDR3 region has the DNA TGTGCCAGCAGCCAAGATCCGGGACTAGCGGGGTACGAGCAGTACTTC. The full variable domain, its missing parts supplied by reference TRBV14 and TRBJ2-7, is EAGVTQFPSHSVIEKGQTVTLRCDPISGHDNLYWYRRVMGKEIKFLLHFVKESKQDESGMPNNRFLAERTGGTYSTLKVQPAELEDSGVYFCASSQDPGLAGYEQYFGPGTRLTVT.